Detailed here is one T cell receptor beta chain. Its antigen is as yet unknown. Here immunoSEQ multiplex PCR was the method, and the copy in TCRdb shows in-frame clones only, minus some. The sample records tens of thousands of clones, less than 85% being singletons. These data are taken from a study of T cell responses to AZD1222 COVID-19 vaccine. Notes on the study in general: Nearly half of unique spike-specific TCRs reportedly avoided B.1.351 and B.1.1.7 mutated regions. Among AZD1222 vaccinees, only five to seven were seropositive at baseline.

The CDR3 consists of 15 residues. Germline CDR1 is LGHDT and CDR2 is YNNKEL (reference sequence). The trim removed 0 bases at V and 4 bases at J, leaving 0 bases unmatched. This specimen consisted of peripheral blood, obtained 28 days after the second AZD1222 dose. The sequence came from an adult who received the AZD1222 COVID-19 vaccine. The V and J genes are TRBV3-1 (or the pseudogene TRBV3-2) and TRBJ2-3, with TRBD2 identical over 11 bases. The CDR3 bases are TGTGCCAGCAGCCAAGAGACTAGCGGGGCAGATACGCAGTATTTT. Translated: CASSQETSGADTQYF.